A single sample gave rise to the 21 T cell receptor beta chains below, sequenced in a study of PD-1 blockade in classical Hodgkin lymphoma. Each and every patient relapsed after autologous stem cell transplantation, and patients got differing brentuximab vedotin exposure. Method: immunoSEQ multiplex PCR; TCRdb's copy keeps in-frame clones and lacks some. The sample lists more than 140,000 clones; about 78% were seen once. Specimen: peripheral blood mononuclear cells (PBMCs), collected before the second cycle of nivolumab. These receptors were obtained from a human donor with classical Hodgkin lymphoma.

This clone has a handful of counts. This chain links TRBV6-1 with TRBJ1-2, with no clear D. The CDR3 consists of 11 residues. CDR1 MNHNS and CDR2 SASEGT come from the germline V gene. The V and J ends lost 9 bases and 4 bases respectively, with 9 bases between them. In nucleotides, the CDR3 is TGTGCCAGTTATAACCTCTATGGCTACACCTTC. Amino acid sequence: CASYNLYGYTF.

The gene calls are TRBV29-1 and TRBJ2-7; 15 bases line up with TRBD2. Germline lookup yields CDR1 SQVTM and CDR2 ANQGSEA. This CDR3 region has 14 residues. V shed 2 bases, J shed 6 bases, and the junction held 2 bases outside the gene matches. The DNA for the CDR3 is TGCAGCGTTGAAAGGGGACTAGCGGGGGGCGAGCAGTACTTC. Encoded protein: CSVERGLAGGEQYF.

The chain has TRBV5-5 and TRBJ2-2, with D possibly being TRBD1 (8 bases). The germline V gene encodes CDR1 SGHKS and CDR2 YYEKEE (reference sequence). Between the trimmed V and J ends, which lost 3 bases and 6 bases, there was a span of 18 bases. The CDR3 loop spans 16 amino acids. CDR3 sequence: CASSSPRQGRAGELFF. The CDR3 coding sequence is TGTGCCAGCAGCTCCCCAAGACAGGGGAGGGCCGGGGAGCTGTTTTTT.

This clone was recorded only once. The junction departs from the called germline gene at one end, perhaps through a read error. This sample includes further DNA sequences coding for the same CDR3. V usage is TRBV5-1 and J usage is TRBJ2-6, with D possibly TRBD1 on 5 matching bases. Germline V lookup: CDR1 SGHRS, CDR2 YFSETQ. The CDR3 has 16 amino acids. This CDR3 reads CASSLAANSGANVLTF. CDR3 DNA: TGCGCCAGCAGCTTGGCCGCGAACTCTGGGGCTAACGTCCTGACTTTC. Supplemented by reference TRBV5-1 and TRBJ2-6, the full variable domain reads KAGVTQTPRYLIKTRGQQVTLSCSPISGHRSVSWYQQTPGQGLQFLFEYFSETQRNKGNFPGRFSGRQFSNSRSEMNVSTLELGDSALYLCASSLAANSGANVLTFGAGSRLTVL.

CDR3 residues: CASSLAWGTGTNYGYTF. Here the CDR3 DNA reads TGTGCCAGCAGTTTAGCTTGGGGGACAGGGACTAACTATGGCTACACCTTC. The chain combines TRBV28 with TRBJ1-2; 9 bases map to TRBD1. CDR3 size: 17 residues. Germline CDR1 MDHEN, CDR2 SYDVKM. V trimming: 2 bases; J trimming: 0 bases; junction bases outside the gene matches: 7.

The chain joins TRBV5-4 to TRBJ2-5; possibly TRBD2 for D (6 bases). The CDR3 is made up of 13 amino acids. V dropped 1 base and J dropped 5 bases, with 9 bases sitting between them. Germline V gene data show CDR1 as SGHNT and CDR2 as YYREEE (reference sequence). CDR3 nucleotides: TGTGCCAGCAGCTTGCTCGCGGGGGAGACCCAGTACTTC. Its protein product is CASSLLAGETQYF.

The chain has TRBV30 and TRBJ2-2; D remains ambiguous. This CDR3 comprises 13 residues. Deletions cut 2 bases from V and 7 bases from J, with 11 bases between. Germline CDR1 GTSNPN, CDR2 SVGIG (reference sequence). The CDR3 nucleotides read TGTGCCTGGAGTCCTCTAGGTTTCGGGGAGCTGTTTTTT. Its translation is CAWSPLGFGELFF.

In its sample, this clone was seen a few times. The chain links TRBV12-2 to TRBJ1-1. TRBV12-2 is an annotated pseudogene. The CDR3 is 13 amino acids. CDR3: CASRLVFLTEAFF. CDR3 bases: TGTGCAAGTCGCTTAGTTTTTCTCACTGAAGCTTTCTTT.

The J gene is TRBJ2-1, the V gene TRBV7-2, with unresolved D. This CDR3 is 15 amino acids long. V dropped 5 bases and J dropped 9 bases, with 20 bases sitting between them. Germline-derived CDR1 and CDR2 are SGHTA and FQGNSA. The CDR3 protein is CASSPGVGSTIEQFF. The CDR3 DNA is TGTGCCAGCAGCCCTGGCGTAGGTAGCACTATTGAGCAGTTCTTC.

V is TRBV6-6 and J is TRBJ1-3; 7 bases are shared with TRBD1. The V segment lost 6 bases and the J segment 2 bases; nucleotides outside the gene matches: 4. CDR3 size: 14 residues. Germline-derived CDR1 and CDR2 are MNHNY and SVGAGI (reference sequence). CDR3 bases: TGTGCCAGCAGATCCCAGGGGGCTGGAAACACCATATATTTT. Translated: CASRSQGAGNTIYF.

J is TRBJ2-3 and V is TRBV6-5; no reliable D call. The germline gives CDR1 MNHEY, CDR2 SVGAGI. The CDR3 consists of 11 residues. V was pared by 5 bases and J by 4 bases, with 4 bases between. CDR3 bases: TGTGCCAGCAGTCTAGCAGATACGCAGTATTTT. Translation gives CASSLADTQYF.

The chain joins TRBV7-2 to TRBJ2-5; either TRBD1 or TRBD2 may supply D (6 bases each). Trimming took 1 base from V and 2 from J, leaving 11 bases between them. The germline V gene encodes CDR1 SGHTA and CDR2 FQGNSA. This CDR3 comprises 15 residues. In nucleotides, the CDR3 is TGTGCCAGCAGCTTAGGGGGGGCCCCACAAGAGACCCAGTACTTC. Amino acids: CASSLGGAPQETQYF. Supplemented by reference TRBV7-2 and TRBJ2-5, the full variable domain reads GAGVSQSPSNKVTEKGKDVELRCDPISGHTALYWYRQSLGQGLEFLIYFQGNSAPDKSGLPSDRFSAERTGGSVSTLTIQRTQQEDSAVYLCASSLGGAPQETQYFGPGTRLLVL.

This clone came up a few times. The V and J genes are TRBV10-2 and TRBJ2-7, with 7 bases matching TRBD1. Trimming at V came to 7 bases and at J to 0 bases, leaving 6 bases not matched to a gene. In germline, CDR1 is WSHSY, CDR2 SAAADI. The CDR3 covers 14 residues. The CDR3, as DNA: TGCGCCAGCAAGACCAGGGGGAGCTCCTACGAGCAGTACTTC. This translates into CASKTRGSSYEQYF.

The rearrangement uses TRBV11-3 and TRBJ2-5; the match to TRBD1 covers 8 bases. This CDR3 is 12 amino acids long. J lost 4 bases, V lost 5 bases, and 0 bases had no gene match. CDR1 and CDR2 (germline): SGHNT, YENEEA. In nucleotides, the CDR3 is TGTGCCAGCAGCGACAGGGGAGAGACCCAGTACTTC. Translating gives CASSDRGETQYF.

The chain has TRBV2 and TRBJ1-1; TRBD1 might be the D (5 bases). CDR3 length equals 15 residues. V was shortened by 6 bases and J by 1 base, with 15 bases between the two germline ends. Germline V lookup: CDR1 SNHLY, CDR2 FYNNEI. Written as DNA, the CDR3 is TGTGCCAGCAGCCAACAGGTTTGGGGGAACACTGAAGCTTTCTTT. Translated: CASSQQVWGNTEAFF.

The chain recombines TRBV7-2 with TRBJ2-7; TRBD2 matches at 14 bases. Germline V gene data show CDR1 as SGHTA and CDR2 as FQGNSA. Trimming removed 0 bases from V and 2 bases from J; junction bases left unmatched: 9. The CDR3 is 19 amino acids. CDR3 sequence reads: CASSLAGYGTSGRPYEQYF. CDR3 bases: TGTGCCAGCAGCTTAGCGGGGTATGGGACTAGCGGGAGACCCTACGAGCAGTACTTC.

This rearrangement joins TRBV7-2 to TRBJ1-2; D remains unclear. The CDR3 is made up of 13 amino acids. Germline CDR1 is SGHTA and CDR2 is FQGNSA. V was pared by 4 bases and J by 8 bases, with 14 bases between. CDR3 sequence reads: CASSSDRFGGYTF. The CDR3 nucleotides are TGTGCCAGCAGCTCCGACCGCTTCGGGGGCTACACCTTC.

The chain joins TRBV7-2 to TRBJ1-5; 8 bases fit TRBD1. V was clipped by 5 bases and J by 3 bases; unmatched bases: 9. Germline loops: CDR1 SGHTA, CDR2 FQGNSA. CDR3 length equals 16 residues. The CDR3 nucleotides are TGTGCCAGCAGCGGACAGGGTGGGCTGAACAATCAGCCCCAGCATTTT. This codes for CASSGQGGLNNQPQHF.

This chain joins TRBV27 and TRBJ2-7; D remains unclear. There are 14 residues in the CDR3. The V and J ends lost 6 bases and 0 bases respectively, with 12 bases between them. The germline V gene has CDR1 MNHEY and CDR2 SMNVEV (reference sequence). CDR3 amino acids: CASRASRFSYEQYF. CDR3 nucleotides: TGTGCCAGCAGGGCAAGCAGATTCTCCTACGAGCAGTACTTC.

The chain has TRBV2 and TRBJ2-3; 7 nucleotides agree with TRBD2. Germline assignment: CDR1 SNHLY and CDR2 FYNNEI. Trimming at V came to 6 bases and at J to 2 bases, leaving 14 bases not matched to a gene. The CDR3 extends over 17 amino acids. This CDR3 is CASRDGLTGGYTDTQYF. In nucleotides, the CDR3 is TGTGCCAGCAGAGATGGACTAACGGGGGGTTACACAGATACGCAGTATTTT.

The rearrangement joins TRBV2 to TRBJ2-7; no definite D call. V was clipped by 3 bases and J by 2 bases, with 11 bases between them. Per the germline V gene, CDR1 is SNHLY and CDR2 is FYNNEI. The CDR3 is made up of 14 amino acids. The chain's CDR3 is CASSDRLPAYEQYF. The DNA for the CDR3 is TGTGCCAGCAGTGATAGGCTCCCGGCCTACGAGCAGTACTTC.